Listed here is a single T cell receptor beta chain. As processed by the authors: Using reference gene primer amplification, nucleated cell counts were estimated. Clones were read by immunoSEQ multiplex PCR, and TCRdb kept only the in-frame ones, dropping some. From that table come the V and J calls and clone size; the DNA was used to work out D and trimming. The table includes roughly 73,000 clones, 89% detected once. Germline V CDR1 and CDR2: SGHNT, YENEEA. CDR3 length: 16 amino acids. V lost 5 bases and J lost 4; bases outside the gene matches: 10. This entry belongs to a study of blood T cell repertoires in COVID-19. Study-level background: Acute-phase and convalescent COVID-19 samples originated in the United States, Italy and Spain. The cDNA or gDNA used as material had been derived from T cells, B-cell-depleted T cells, or PBMCs.

The sample comprised peripheral blood. This chain uses TRBV11-3 with TRBJ2-3; TRBD2 matches at 9 bases. The TCR was taken from a man aged 80 or over with acute or convalescent COVID-19. The CDR3 DNA is TGTGCCAGCAGCCCAGGAGGGCTAGCGGGACCAGATACGCAGTATTTT. This translates into CASSPGGLAGPDTQYF.